This paragraph reports one T cell receptor (beta chain). Its target is unknown. TCRdb reanalysed the 5' RACE reads using MiXCR and keeps one entry per CDR3 protein. The repertoire holds around 1.7 million distinct CDR3 sequences, roughly a third seen once, with about 0.3% in the top ten. These data belong to a study of identical twins. Whole-study results and caveats: The analysis was cross-sectional rather than longitudinal within donors. There was more out-of-frame TCR alpha sharing in monozygotic twins than models estimated.

The V and J ends lost 7 bases and 2 bases respectively, with 9 bases between them. The germline gives CDR1 SNHLY, CDR2 FYNNEI. This CDR3 has 12 residues. The chain couples TRBV2 to TRBJ2-7; D may match TRBD1 or TRBD2 (5 bases each). Input material: cord blood. The sequence was collected from a newborn girl in good health. The CDR3 sequence is CASTQGPYEQYF. The CDR3 nucleotides read TGTGCCAGCACCCAGGGACCCTACGAGCAGTACTTC.